This T cell receptor beta chain was captured by sequencing in a study of blood T cell repertoires in COVID-19 (dated by TCRdb to 2019 to 2021). Background for the entire study: Samples from collaborators originated in the United States, Italy and Spain and spanned both the acute and convalescent phases of COVID-19. The samples were drawn from two sources: the first 160 participants of the ongoing ImmuneRACE study, and 950 to 1,500 subjects contributed by 6 global collaborators. The repertoires were made available in a free public database intended to serve as a resource for research on the immune response to SARS-CoV-2. Where available, HLA class I and class II types were taken from metadata supplied by the sample provider and were not determined by assay-based typing. Deeply sampled blood TCRbeta repertoires from subjects exposed to, actively infected with, or recovered from COVID-19 were included in the dataset. The prospective study material was composed of cDNA or gDNA derived from T cells, B-cell-depleted T cells, or PBMCs. Nearly every sample came with metadata listing a de-identified subject ID, COVID-19 status, age in years and sex. Overall study results and their limits: The amount of clinical and demographic metadata varied by source and participant and was provided uncurated.

Whole blood was collected in K2EDTA tubes by collaborating institutions according to the institutions' own protocols. For TCRbeta analysis, collaborators shipped samples in one of three forms: frozen whole blood, isolated PBMCs, or DNA extracted from either of those sample types. Concerning this clone: Its antigen has not been determined. Per-base qualities were not stored, and no clone one base away is much larger.

TCRbeta CDR3 regions were amplified from genomic DNA by means of the immunoSEQ Assay, a bias-controlled multiplex PCR. The authors' analysis ran thus. Within the assay, amplification of reference gene primers was used to estimate how many nucleated cells each sample contained. To quantify the absolute abundance of each unique TCRbeta CDR3 rearrangement, sequence reads were collapsed and filtered. For each sample, productive Simpson clonality was calculated by taking the square root of Simpson's diversity index across productive rearrangements. The immuneACCESS repertoire file appears here via TCRdb, limited to in-frame rearrangements. These files lack a portion of the clones; in checked studies, under half of the deficit traces to unresolved V genes, and the cause of the others is not known. V and J calls and clone size come straight from that table; D and trimming were deduced from the DNA. This sample gives approximately 210,000 clones in total; over 80% of them show up just once. The ten largest account for roughly 5% of the sample.

Germline trimming: 3 bases from V, 3 bases from J; junction bases outside gene matches: 3. From cysteine to phenylalanine, the CDR3 is 14 amino acids long. The sequence is cut down to CDR3 DNA, 42 bases in frame from base 1. Per the germline V gene (reference sequence), LNHDA is the CDR1 and SQIVND is the CDR2. The V and J genes are TRBV19 and TRBJ2-7, with TRBD1 identical over 9 junction bases. The sequenced sample was peripheral blood. The source is a human donor in a cohort sampled during active COVID-19. CDR3 loop: CASSMRDRVYEQYF. The base sequence is TGTGCCAGTAGTATGAGGGACAGGGTCTACGAGCAGTACTTC.